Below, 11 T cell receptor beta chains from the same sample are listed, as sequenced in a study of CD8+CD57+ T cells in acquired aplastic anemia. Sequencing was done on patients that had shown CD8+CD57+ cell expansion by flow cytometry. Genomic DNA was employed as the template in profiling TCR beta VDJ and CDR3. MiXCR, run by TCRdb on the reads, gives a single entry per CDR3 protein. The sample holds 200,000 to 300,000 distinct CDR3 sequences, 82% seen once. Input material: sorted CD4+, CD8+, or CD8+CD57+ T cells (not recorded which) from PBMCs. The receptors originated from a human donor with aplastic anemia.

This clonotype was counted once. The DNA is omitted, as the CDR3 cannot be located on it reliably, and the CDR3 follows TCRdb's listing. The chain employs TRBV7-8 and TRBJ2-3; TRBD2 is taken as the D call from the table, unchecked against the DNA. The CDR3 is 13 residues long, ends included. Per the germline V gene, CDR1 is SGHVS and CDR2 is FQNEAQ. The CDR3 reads CASGFGGGADTYF.

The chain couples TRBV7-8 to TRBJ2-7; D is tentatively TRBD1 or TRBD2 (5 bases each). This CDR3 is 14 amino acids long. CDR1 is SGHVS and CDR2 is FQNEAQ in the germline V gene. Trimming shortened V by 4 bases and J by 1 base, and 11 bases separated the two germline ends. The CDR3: CASSSYGTSYEQYF. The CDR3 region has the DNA TGTGCCAGCAGCTCCTACGGGACGTCCTACGAGCAGTACTTC.

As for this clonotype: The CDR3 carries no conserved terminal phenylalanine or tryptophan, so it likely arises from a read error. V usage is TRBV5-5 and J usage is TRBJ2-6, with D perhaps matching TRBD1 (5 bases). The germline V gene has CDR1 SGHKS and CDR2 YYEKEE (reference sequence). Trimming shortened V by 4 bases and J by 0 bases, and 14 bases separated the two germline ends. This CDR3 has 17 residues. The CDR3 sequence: CASSLGRVPSGANVLTL. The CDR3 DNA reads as TGTGCCAGCAGCCTGGGCAGGGTCCCCTCTGGGGCCAACGTCCTGACTCTC.

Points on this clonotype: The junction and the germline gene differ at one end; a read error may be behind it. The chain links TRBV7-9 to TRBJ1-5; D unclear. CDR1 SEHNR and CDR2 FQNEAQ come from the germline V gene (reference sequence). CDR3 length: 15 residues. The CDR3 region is CASSGLESRGQPEHF. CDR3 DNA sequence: TGTGCCAGCAGCGGGTTAGAGAGCAGAGGTCAGCCCGAGCATTTT.

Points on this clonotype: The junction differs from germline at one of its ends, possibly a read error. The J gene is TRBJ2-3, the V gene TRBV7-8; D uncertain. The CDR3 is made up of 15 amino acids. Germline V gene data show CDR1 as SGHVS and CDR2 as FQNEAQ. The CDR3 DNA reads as TGTGCCAGCAGCTTTCATCCAGCCGACACAGCTACGCAGTATTTT. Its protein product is CASSFHPADTATQYF.

The CDR3: CASSSATRSLSNQYV. In DNA form, the CDR3 reads TGTGCCAGCAGCTCAGCGACCAGGTCACTCAGTAATCAGTACGTC. The genes are TRBV7-9 and TRBJ2-7; D uncertain. The V end lost 4 bases, the J end lost 10 bases, and 23 bases lay between the germline ends. From germline, CDR1 is SEHNR and CDR2 FQNEAQ (reference sequence). CDR3 length equals 15 residues.

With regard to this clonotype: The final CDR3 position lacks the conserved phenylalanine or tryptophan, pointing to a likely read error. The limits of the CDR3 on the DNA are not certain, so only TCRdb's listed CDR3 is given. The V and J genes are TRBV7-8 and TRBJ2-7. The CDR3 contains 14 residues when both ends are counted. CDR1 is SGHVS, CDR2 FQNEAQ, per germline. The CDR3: CASSLPGVPDTQYL.

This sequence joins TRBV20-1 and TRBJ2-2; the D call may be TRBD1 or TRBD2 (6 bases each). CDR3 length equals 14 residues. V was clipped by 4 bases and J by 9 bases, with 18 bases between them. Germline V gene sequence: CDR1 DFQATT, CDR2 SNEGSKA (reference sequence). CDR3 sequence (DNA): TGCAGTGCTATCGGGGGCAGAGCCATGAGGGAGCTGTTTTTT. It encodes CSAIGGRAMRELFF.

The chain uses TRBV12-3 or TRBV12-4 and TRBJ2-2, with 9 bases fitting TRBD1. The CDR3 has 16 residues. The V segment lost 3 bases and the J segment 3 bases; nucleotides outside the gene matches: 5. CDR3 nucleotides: TGTGCCAGCAGTTTGGACAGGGGAGGCTACACCGGGGAGCTGTTTTTT. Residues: CASSLDRGGYTGELFF.

CDR3 DNA sequence: TGTGCCAGCAACGTCGGAATCGGCACAGATACGCAGTATTTT. Protein sequence: CASNVGIGTDTQYF. The chain uses TRBV9 and TRBJ2-3, with unresolved D. Germline V lookup: CDR1 SGDLS, CDR2 YYNGEE. The CDR3 totals 14 residues. V dropped 6 bases and J dropped 1 base, with 12 bases sitting between them.

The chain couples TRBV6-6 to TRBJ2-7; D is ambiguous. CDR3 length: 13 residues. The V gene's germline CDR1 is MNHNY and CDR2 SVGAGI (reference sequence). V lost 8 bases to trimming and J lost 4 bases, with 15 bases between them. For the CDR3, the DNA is TGTGCCAGCCTAGGCCCCACACGGTACGAGCAGTACTTC. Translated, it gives CASLGPTRYEQYF.